This TCR beta chain emerged from a study of T-cell reconstitution after alpha-beta-depleted transplantation in children. The authors prepared the TCRbeta library with unique molecular identifiers. TCRdb reprocessed the PCR reads via MiXCR and lists one record per CDR3 protein. In the table there are some 300,000 distinct CDR3 sequences, almost 8% of which are singletons. Germline CDR1 reads MGHRA; CDR2 reads YSYEKL. The J segment lost 5 bases and the V segment lost 1 base, leaving 2 bases of the junction unmatched. The CDR3 has 15 amino acids. Comment on this clonotype: What it recognizes is unknown.

Study results and limitations: It was newly produced T cells that mostly accounted for T-cell counts and diversity one year after transplant.

Sequences were derived from peripheral blood, sampled 360 days after TCRalphabeta/CD19-depleted stem cell transplant. The V call is TRBV4-1, the J call TRBJ2-1; 10 positions match TRBD1. The sequence was collected from a female patient aged 2-9 years who had a stem cell transplant for Fanconi anemia, so the T cells may come from the graft donor. CDR3 nucleotide sequence: TGCGCCAGCAGCCAAGTAGGGACAGGGGACAATGAGCAGTTCTTC. This sequence encodes CASSQVGTGDNEQFF.